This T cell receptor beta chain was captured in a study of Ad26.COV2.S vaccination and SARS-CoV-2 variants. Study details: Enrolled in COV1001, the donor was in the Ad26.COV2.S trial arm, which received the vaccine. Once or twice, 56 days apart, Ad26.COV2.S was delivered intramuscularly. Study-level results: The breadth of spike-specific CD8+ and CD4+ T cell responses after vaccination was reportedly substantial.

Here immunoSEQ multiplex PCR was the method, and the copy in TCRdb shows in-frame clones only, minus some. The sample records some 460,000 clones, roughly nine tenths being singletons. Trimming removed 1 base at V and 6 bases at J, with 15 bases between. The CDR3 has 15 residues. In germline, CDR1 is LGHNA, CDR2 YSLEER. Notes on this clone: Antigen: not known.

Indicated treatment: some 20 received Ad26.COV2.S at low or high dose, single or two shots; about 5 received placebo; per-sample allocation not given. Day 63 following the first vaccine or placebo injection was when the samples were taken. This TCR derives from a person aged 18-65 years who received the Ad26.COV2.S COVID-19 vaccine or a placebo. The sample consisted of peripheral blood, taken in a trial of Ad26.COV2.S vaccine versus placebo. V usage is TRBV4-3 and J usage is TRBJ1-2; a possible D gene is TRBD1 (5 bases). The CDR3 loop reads CASSQVLWGGHGYTF. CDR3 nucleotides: TGCGCCAGCAGCCAAGTGTTGTGGGGCGGCCATGGCTACACCTTC.